This TCR beta chain derives from a study of OX40 agonist ivuxolimab in advanced cancers. This CDR3 has 13 residues. With 2 bases removed from V and 5 bases from J, the gap between germline ends came to 11 bases. Germline CDR1 SGHRS, CDR2 YFSETQ. Clones were sequenced by immunoSEQ multiplex PCR, and TCRdb holds only the in-frame ones, with some missing. The sample comprises some 9,800 clones, approximately 70% of which are singletons, and 28% rests with the top ten. V is TRBV5-1 and J is TRBJ2-7, with a possible D match to TRBD2 (5 bases). Sequences were derived from CD4+ or CD8+ T cells sorted from blood, sampled in a trial of the OX40 agonist ivuxolimab. This receptor was identified in an adult with an advanced solid tumor such as melanoma, head and neck, liver or kidney cancer. The CDR3 loop reads CASSLVLAHEQYF. The DNA for the CDR3 is TGCGCCAGCAGCTTAGTGCTAGCCCACGAGCAGTACTTC.